The rows below give T cell receptor beta chains drawn from one sample of a study of T cell repertoires in cytomegalovirus infection. TCRdb itself ran the reads through MiXCR, one entry per CDR3 protein. The sample records 200,000 to 250,000 distinct CDR3 sequences, roughly 20% being singletons. The sequenced sample was CD8+ T cells from PBMCs. Receptors were obtained from a human donor in good health (CMV status not recorded). Some clones in this sample may be carry-over from other donors' samples. Each CDR3 is given with its conserved first and last residue. The D gene is left open where the match is weak. Rows give clone size only sometimes, using once, few, many, or a class for an expanded clone.

TRBV7-8,TRBD1,many,TRBJ1-5,CASSPPGQGSNQPQHF,TGTGCCAGCAGCCCTCCGGGACAGGGCAGCAATCAGCCCCAGCATTTT
TRBV28,TRBD1,many,TRBJ2-7,CASTTLRDRVIYEQYF,TGTGCCAGCACCACACTGAGGGACAGGGTTATCTACGAGCAGTACTTC
TRBV20-1,-,few,TRBJ2-7,CSARDLSGTSYEQYF,TGCAGTGCTAGAGATTTATCAGGGACCTCCTACGAGCAGTACTTC
TRBV10-3,TRBD1,few,TRBJ1-1,CAISGGQLNTEAFF,TGTGCCATCAGTGGGGGACAGCTGAACACTGAAGCTTTCTTT
TRBV12-3/TRBV12-4,-,few,TRBJ1-2,CASSSKLNYGYTF,TGTGCCAGCAGTTCAAAGCTTAACTATGGCTACACCTTC
TRBV4-1,-,-,TRBJ1-5,CASSQEEAQPQHF,TGCGCCAGCAGCCAAGAAGAGGCTCAGCCCCAGCATTTT
TRBV20-1,-,few,TRBJ2-2,CSARGPRRRNTGELFF,TGCAGTGCTAGAGGGCCTCGACGGCGGAACACCGGGGAGCTGTTTTTT
TRBV7-6,TRBD2,-,TRBJ2-7,CASSLSAGEQYF,TGTGCCAGCAGCTTATCAGCGGGGGAGCAGTACTTC
TRBV7-8,TRBD2,many,TRBJ2-3,CAGTGGGTDTQYF,TGTGCCGGGACGGGGGGAGGCACAGATACGCAGTATTTT
TRBV12-3/TRBV12-4,-,few,TRBJ1-4,CATSSGSNEKLFF,TGTGCCACATCTTCGGGAAGCAACGAAAAACTGTTTTTT
TRBV7-9,TRBD1,few,TRBJ2-3,CASSPMTGEADTQYF,TGTGCCAGCAGCCCTATGACAGGGGAGGCAGATACGCAGTATTTT